The text below deals with one TCR beta chain. These data originate in a study of blood T cell repertoires in COVID-19. As for the study in general: There were acute and convalescent COVID-19 samples, and they came from the United States, Italy and Spain.

The protocol was immunoSEQ multiplex PCR, while the TCRdb copy is restricted to in-frame clones and leaves out a portion. The sample lists around 34,000 clones, more than 80% occurring once. Germline V gives CDR1 PRHDT, CDR2 FYEKMQ (reference sequence). This CDR3 has 16 amino acids. Trimming removed 1 base from V and 3 bases from J; junction bases left unmatched: 7. The genes are TRBV13 and TRBJ1-1; 8 bases fit TRBD1. Input material: peripheral blood. The source is a woman in her seventies with acute or convalescent COVID-19. The CDR3 DNA follows: TGTGCCAGCAGCTTAGATCCGGCAGGGGGCTACACTGAAGCTTTCTTT. It specifies CASSLDPAGGYTEAFF.